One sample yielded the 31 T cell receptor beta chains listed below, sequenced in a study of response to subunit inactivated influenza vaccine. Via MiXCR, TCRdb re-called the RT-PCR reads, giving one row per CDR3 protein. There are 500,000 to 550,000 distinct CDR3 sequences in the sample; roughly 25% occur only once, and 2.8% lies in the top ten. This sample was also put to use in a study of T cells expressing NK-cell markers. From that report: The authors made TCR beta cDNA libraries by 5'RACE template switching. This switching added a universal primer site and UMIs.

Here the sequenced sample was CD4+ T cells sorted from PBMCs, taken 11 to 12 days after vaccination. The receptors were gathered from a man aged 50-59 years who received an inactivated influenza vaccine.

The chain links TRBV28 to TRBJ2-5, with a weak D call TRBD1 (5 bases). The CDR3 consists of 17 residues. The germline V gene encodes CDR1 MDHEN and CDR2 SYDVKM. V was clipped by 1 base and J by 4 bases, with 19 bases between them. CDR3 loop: CASSLLEFRGTGETQYF. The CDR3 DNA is TGTGCCAGCAGTTTATTGGAGTTTAGGGGTACCGGAGAGACCCAGTACTTC.

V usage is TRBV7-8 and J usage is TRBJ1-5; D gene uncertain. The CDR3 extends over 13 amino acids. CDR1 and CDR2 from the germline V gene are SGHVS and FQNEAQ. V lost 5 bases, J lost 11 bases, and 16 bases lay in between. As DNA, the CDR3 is TGTGCCAGCAGCCAAAGGGCAAGTTGGTCCCAGCATTTT. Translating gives CASSQRASWSQHF.

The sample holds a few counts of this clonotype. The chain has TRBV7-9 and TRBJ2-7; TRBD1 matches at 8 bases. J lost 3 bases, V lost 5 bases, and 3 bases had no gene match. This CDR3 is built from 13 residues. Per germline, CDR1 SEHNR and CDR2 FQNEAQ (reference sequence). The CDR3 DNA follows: TGTGCCAGCAGCCCAGGGGGCCGCTACGAGCAGTACTTC. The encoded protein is CASSPGGRYEQYF.

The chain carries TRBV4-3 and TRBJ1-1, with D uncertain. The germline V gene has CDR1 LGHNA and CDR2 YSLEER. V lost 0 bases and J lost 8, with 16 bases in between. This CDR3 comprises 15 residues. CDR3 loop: CASSQDQLGPSEAFF. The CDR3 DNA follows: TGCGCCAGCAGCCAAGATCAATTGGGTCCCAGCGAAGCTTTCTTT.

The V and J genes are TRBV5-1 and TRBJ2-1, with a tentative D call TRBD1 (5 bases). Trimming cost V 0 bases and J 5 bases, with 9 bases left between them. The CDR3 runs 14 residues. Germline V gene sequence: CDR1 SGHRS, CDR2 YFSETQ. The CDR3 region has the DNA TGCGCCAGCAGCTTGGGTGGGGCGGACAATGAGCAGTTCTTC. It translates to CASSLGGADNEQFF.

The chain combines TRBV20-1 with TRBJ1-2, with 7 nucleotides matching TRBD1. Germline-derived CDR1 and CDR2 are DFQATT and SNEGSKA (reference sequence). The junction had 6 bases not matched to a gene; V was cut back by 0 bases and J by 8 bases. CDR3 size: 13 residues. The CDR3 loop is CSARDYRGRGYTF. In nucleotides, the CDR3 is TGCAGTGCTAGAGACTACAGGGGTAGGGGCTACACCTTC.

CDR3 coding DNA: TGCAGTGCTAGCAGGGACTTGAACTATGGCTACACCTTC. This gives the protein CSASRDLNYGYTF. This sequence joins TRBV20-1 and TRBJ1-2; the D gene is possibly TRBD1 (5 bases). Germline CDR1 DFQATT, CDR2 SNEGSKA (reference sequence). This CDR3 has 13 residues. The germline V and J ends were trimmed by 3 bases and 2 bases, with 10 bases remaining between them.

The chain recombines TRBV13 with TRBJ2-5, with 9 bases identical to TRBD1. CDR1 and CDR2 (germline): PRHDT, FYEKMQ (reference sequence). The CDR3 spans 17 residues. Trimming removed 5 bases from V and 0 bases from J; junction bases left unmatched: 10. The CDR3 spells CASSESRDRGNQETQYF. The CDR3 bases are TGTGCCAGCAGCGAATCCCGCGACAGGGGGAACCAAGAGACCCAGTACTTC.

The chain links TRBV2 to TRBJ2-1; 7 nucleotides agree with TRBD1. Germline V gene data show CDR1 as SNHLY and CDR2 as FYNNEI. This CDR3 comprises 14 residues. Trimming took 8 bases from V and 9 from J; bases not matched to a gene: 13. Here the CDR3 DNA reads TGTGCCAGCTCTAGTCAGGGGGAGATGGCTGAGCAGTTCTTC. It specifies CASSSQGEMAEQFF.

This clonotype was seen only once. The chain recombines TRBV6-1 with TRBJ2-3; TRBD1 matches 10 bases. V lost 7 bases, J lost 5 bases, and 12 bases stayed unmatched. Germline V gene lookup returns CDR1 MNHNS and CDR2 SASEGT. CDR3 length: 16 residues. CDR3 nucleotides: TGTGCCAGCACTCCCGACAGGGGGCTGGCTGGAGATACGCAGTATTTT. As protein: CASTPDRGLAGDTQYF.

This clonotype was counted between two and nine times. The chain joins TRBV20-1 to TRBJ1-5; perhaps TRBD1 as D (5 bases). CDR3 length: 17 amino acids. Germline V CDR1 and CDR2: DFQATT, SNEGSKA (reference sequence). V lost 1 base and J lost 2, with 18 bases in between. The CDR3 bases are TGCAGTGCTAGAGTATGGCAGGGAGTATCAGGCAATCAGCCCCAGCATTTT. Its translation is CSARVWQGVSGNQPQHF.

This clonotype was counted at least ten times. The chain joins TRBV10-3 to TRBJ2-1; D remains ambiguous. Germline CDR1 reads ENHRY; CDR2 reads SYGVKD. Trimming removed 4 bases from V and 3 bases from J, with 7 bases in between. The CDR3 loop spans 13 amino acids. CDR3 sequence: CAISVNSYNEQFF. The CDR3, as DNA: TGTGCCATCAGTGTCAACAGCTACAATGAGCAGTTCTTC.

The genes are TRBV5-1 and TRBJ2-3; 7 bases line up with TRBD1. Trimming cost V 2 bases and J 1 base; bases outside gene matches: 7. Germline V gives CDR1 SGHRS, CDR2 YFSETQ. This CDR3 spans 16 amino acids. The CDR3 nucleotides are TGCGCCAGCAGCTTACGGACGACAGGGCGCACAGATACGCAGTATTTT. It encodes CASSLRTTGRTDTQYF.

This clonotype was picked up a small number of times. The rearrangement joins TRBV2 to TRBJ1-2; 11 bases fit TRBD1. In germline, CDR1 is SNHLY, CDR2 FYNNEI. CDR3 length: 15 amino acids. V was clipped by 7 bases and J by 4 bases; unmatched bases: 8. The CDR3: CASTRGTGGSYGYTF. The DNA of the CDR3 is TGTGCCAGCACGCGAGGGACAGGGGGATCCTATGGCTACACCTTC.

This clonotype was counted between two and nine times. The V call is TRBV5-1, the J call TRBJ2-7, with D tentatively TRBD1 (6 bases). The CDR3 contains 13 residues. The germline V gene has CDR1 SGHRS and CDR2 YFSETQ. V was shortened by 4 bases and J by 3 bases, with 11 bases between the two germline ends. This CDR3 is CASSNRENYEQYF. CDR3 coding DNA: TGCGCCAGCAGCAACAGGGAGAACTACGAGCAGTACTTC.

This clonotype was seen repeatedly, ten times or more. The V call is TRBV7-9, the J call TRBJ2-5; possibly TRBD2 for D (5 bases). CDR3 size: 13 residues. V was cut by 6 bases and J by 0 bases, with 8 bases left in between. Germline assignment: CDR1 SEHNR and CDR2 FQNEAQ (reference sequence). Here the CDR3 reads CASSRSDQETQYF. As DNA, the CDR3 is TGTGCCAGCAGTCGTAGCGACCAAGAGACCCAGTACTTC.

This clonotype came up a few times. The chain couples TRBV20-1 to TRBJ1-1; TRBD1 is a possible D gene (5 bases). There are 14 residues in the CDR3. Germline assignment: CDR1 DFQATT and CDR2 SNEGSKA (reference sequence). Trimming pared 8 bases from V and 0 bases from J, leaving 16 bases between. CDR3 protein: CSTTGVALNTEAFF. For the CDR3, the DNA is TGCAGTACGACGGGGGTAGCTCTGAACACTGAAGCTTTCTTT.

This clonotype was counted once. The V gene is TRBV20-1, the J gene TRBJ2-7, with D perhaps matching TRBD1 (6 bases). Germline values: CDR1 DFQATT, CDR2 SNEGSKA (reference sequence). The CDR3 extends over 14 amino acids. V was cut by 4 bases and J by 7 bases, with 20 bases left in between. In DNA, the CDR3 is TGCAGTGCTACCGCCGGGACAAATGGCATGGAGCAGTACTTC. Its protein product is CSATAGTNGMEQYF.

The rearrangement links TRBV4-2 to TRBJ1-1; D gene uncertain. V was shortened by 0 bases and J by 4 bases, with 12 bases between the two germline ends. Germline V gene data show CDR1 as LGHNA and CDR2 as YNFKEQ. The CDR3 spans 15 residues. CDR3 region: CASSQDGQVSTEAFF. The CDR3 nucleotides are TGTGCCAGCAGCCAAGATGGGCAGGTGAGCACTGAAGCTTTCTTT.

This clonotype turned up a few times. CDR3 nucleotides: TGTGCCATCAGTAACCAAGAGACCCAGTACTTC. Its protein product is CAISNQETQYF. This chain uses TRBV10-3 with TRBJ2-5; D is unresolved. The length of the CDR3 is 11 residues. V lost 5 bases and J lost 0, with 1 base in between. Germline-derived CDR1 and CDR2 are ENHRY and SYGVKD.

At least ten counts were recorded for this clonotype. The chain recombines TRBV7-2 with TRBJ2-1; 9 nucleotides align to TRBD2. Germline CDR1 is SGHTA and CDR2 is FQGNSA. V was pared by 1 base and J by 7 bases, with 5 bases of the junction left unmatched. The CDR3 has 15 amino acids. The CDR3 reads CASSLGFSGGNEQFF. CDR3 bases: TGTGCCAGCAGCTTAGGGTTTAGCGGGGGAAATGAGCAGTTCTTC.

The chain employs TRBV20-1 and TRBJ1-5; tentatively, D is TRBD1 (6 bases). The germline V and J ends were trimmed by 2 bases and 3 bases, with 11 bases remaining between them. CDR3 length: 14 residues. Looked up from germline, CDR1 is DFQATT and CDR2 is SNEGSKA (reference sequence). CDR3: CSARNRVDNQPQHF. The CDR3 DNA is TGCAGTGCTAGAAACAGGGTTGACAATCAGCCCCAGCATTTT.

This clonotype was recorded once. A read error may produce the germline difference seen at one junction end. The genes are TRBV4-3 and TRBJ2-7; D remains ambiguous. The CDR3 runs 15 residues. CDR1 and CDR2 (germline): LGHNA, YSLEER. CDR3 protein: CASSQQAPGSYKQYF. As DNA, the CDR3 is TGCGCCAGCAGCCAACAGGCCCCTGGCTCCTACAAGCAGTACTTC.

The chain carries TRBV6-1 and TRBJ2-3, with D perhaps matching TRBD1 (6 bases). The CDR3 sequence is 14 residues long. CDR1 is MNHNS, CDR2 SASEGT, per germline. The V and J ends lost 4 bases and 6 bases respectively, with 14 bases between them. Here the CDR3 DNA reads TGTGCCAGCAGTGCCATACAGGGCCGTGATACGCAGTATTTT. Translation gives CASSAIQGRDTQYF.

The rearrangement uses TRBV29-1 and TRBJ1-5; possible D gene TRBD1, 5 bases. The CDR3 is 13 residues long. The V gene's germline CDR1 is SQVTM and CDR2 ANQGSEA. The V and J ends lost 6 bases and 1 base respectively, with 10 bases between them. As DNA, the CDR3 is TGCAGCGTAGGGGCGGAAAGCAATCAGCCCCAGCATTTT. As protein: CSVGAESNQPQHF.

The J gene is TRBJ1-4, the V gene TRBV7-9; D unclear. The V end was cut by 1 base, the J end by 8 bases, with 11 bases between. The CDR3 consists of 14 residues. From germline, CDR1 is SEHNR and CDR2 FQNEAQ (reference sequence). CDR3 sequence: CASSLGEVGEKLFF. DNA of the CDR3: TGTGCCAGCAGCTTAGGAGAAGTAGGGGAAAAACTGTTTTTT.

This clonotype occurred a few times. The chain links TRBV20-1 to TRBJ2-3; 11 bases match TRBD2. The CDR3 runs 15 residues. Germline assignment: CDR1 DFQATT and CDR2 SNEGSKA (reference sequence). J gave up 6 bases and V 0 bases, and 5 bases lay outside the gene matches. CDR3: CSARDVLAGVDTQYF. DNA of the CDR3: TGCAGTGCTAGAGACGTACTAGCGGGGGTGGATACGCAGTATTTT.

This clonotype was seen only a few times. The CDR3 DNA is TGCGCCAGCAGCCAAGAGTTAGCGGGAGTGCCCAATGAGCAGTTCTTC. Protein: CASSQELAGVPNEQFF. This chain connects TRBV4-3 to TRBJ2-1; 9 nucleotides align to TRBD2. This CDR3 region has 16 residues. The junction had 6 bases not matched to a gene; V was cut back by 0 bases and J by 6 bases. Per germline, CDR1 LGHNA and CDR2 YSLEER.

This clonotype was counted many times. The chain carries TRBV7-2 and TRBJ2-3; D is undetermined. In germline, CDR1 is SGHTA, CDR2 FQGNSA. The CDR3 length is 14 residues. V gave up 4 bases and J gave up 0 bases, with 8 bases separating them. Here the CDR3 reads CASSSRQSTDTQYF. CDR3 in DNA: TGTGCCAGCAGCTCACGGCAGAGCACAGATACGCAGTATTTT.

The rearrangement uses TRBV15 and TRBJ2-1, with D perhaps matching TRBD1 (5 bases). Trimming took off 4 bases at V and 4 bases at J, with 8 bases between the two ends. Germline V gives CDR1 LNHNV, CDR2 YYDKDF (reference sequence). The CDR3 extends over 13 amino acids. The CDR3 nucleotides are TGTGCCACCAGCAATCAGGGATACAATGAGCAGTTCTTC. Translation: CATSNQGYNEQFF. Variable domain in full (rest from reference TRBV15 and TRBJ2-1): DAMVIQNPRYQVTQFGKPVTLSCSQTLNHNVMYWYQQKSSQAPKLLFHYYDKDFNNEADTPDNFQSRRPNTSFCFLDIRSPGLGDTAMYLCATSNQGYNEQFFGPGTRLTVL.

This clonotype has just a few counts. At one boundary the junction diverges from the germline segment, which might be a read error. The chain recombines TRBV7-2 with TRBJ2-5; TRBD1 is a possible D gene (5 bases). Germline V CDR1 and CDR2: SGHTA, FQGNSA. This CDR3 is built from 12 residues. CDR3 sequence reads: CASSLGLGAADF. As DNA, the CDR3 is TGTGCCAGCAGCTTAGGGTTAGGGGCGGCTGACTTC.